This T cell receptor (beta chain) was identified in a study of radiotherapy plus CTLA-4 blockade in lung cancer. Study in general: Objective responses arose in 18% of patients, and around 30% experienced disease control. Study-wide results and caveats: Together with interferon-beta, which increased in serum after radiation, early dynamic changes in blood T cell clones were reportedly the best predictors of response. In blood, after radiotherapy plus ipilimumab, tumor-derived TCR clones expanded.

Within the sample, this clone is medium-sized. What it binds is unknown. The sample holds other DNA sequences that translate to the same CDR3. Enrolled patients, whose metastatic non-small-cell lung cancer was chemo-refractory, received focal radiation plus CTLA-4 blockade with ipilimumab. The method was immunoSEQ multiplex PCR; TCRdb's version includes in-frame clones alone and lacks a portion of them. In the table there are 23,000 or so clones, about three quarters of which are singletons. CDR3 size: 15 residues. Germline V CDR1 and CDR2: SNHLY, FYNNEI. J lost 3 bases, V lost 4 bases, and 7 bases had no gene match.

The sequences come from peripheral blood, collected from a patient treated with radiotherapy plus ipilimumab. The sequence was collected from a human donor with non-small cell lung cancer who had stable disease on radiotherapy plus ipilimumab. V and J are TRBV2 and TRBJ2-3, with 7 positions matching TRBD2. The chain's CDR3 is CASSGGGRKTDTQYF. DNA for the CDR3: TGTGCCAGCAGTGGGGGGGGTCGGAAAACAGATACGCAGTATTTT. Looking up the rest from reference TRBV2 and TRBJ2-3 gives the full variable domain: EPEVTQTPSHQVTQMGQEVILRCVPISNHLYFYWYRQILGQKVEFLVSFYNNEISEKSEIFDDQFSVERPDGSNFTLKIRSTKLEDSAMYFCASSGGGRKTDTQYFGPGTRLTVL.